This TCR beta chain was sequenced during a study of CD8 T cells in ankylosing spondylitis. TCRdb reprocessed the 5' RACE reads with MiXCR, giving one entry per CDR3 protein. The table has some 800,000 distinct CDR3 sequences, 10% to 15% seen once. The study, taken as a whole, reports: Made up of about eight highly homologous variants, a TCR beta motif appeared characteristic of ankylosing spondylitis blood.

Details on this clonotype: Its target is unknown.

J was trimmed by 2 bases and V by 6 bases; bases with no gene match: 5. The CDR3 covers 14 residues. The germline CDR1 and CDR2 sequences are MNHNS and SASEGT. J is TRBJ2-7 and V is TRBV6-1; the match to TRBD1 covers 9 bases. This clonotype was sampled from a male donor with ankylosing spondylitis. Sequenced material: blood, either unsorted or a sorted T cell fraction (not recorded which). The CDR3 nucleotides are TGTGCCAGCAGGGGGACAGGGAAGGCCTACGAGCAGTACTTC. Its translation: CASRGTGKAYEQYF.